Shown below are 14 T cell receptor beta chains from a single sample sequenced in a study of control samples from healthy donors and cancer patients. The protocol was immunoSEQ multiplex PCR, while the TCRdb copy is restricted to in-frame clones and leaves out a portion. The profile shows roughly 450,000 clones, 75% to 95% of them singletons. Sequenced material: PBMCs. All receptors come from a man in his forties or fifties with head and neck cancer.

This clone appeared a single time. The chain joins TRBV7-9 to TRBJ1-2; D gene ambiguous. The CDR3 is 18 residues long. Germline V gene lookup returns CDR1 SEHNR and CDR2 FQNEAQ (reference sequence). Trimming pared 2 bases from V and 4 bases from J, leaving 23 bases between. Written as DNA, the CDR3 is TGTGCCAGCAGCTTACTCTCCTCAGACACGGTATTTGGCTATGGCTACACCTTC. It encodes CASSLLSSDTVFGYGYTF.

The CDR3 here is CASSSPRGSGTGELFF. Written as DNA, the CDR3 is TGTGCCAGCAGTTCCCCTAGGGGCAGTGGTACCGGGGAGCTGTTTTTT. The chain is built from TRBV27 and TRBJ2-2; D might be TRBD1 (5 bases). This CDR3 contains 16 residues. Trimming stripped 4 bases from V and 5 bases from J, with 17 bases between. Germline CDR1 MNHEY, CDR2 SMNVEV (reference sequence).

The DNA of the CDR3 is TGTGCCAGCAGCTTCGGACAGAGCTCCTACAATGAGCAGTTCTTC. Amino acid sequence: CASSFGQSSYNEQFF. The chain combines TRBV5-8 with TRBJ2-1, with D possibly matching TRBD1 (6 bases). From germline, CDR1 is SGHTS and CDR2 YDEGEE. This CDR3 contains 15 residues. The V and J ends lost 2 bases and 0 bases respectively, with 9 bases between them.

For the CDR3, the DNA is TGTGCCAGCAGCTTCTTCCCAGGGGACAACTACGAGCAGTACTTC. Encoded protein: CASSFFPGDNYEQYF. The chain joins TRBV5-6 to TRBJ2-7; D is perhaps TRBD1 (6 bases). The CDR3 has 15 residues. Per the germline V gene, CDR1 is SGHDT and CDR2 is YYEEEE. The germline V and J ends were trimmed by 2 bases and 3 bases, with 15 bases remaining between them.

In DNA, the CDR3 is TGTGCCAGCAGGAGACAGAGCCTCCAAGAGACCCAGTACTTC. As protein: CASRRQSLQETQYF. The rearrangement uses TRBV2 and TRBJ2-5; a weak D match, TRBD1 (5 bases). Germline-derived CDR1 and CDR2 are SNHLY and FYNNEI. CDR3 size: 14 residues. Trimming removed 6 bases from V and 1 base from J, with 12 bases in between.

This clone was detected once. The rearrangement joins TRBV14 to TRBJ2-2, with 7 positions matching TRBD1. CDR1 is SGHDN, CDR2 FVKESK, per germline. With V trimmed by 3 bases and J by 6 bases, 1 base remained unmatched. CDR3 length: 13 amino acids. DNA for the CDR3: TGTGCCAGCAGCCAGCAGGGGGCCGGGGAGCTGTTTTTT. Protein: CASSQQGAGELFF.

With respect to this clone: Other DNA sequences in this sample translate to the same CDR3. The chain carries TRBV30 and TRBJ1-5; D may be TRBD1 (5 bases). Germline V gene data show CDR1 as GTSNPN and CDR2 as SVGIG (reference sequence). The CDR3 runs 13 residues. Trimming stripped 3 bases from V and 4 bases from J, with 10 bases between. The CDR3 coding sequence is TGTGCCTGGAGCGGACAAGAAAATCAGCCCCAGCATTTT. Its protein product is CAWSGQENQPQHF. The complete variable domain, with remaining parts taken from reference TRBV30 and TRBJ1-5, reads SQTIHQWPATLVQPVGSPLSLECTVEGTSNPNLYWYRQAAGRGLQLLFYSVGIGQISSEVPQNLSASRPQDRQFILSSKKLLLSDSGFYLCAWSGQENQPQHFGDGTRLSIL.

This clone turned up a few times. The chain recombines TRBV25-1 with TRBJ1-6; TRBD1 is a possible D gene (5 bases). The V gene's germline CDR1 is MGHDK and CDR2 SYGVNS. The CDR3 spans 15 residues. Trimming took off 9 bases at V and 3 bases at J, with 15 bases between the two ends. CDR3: CASRGTDGYNSPLHF. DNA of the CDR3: TGTGCCAGTCGCGGGACCGATGGCTATAATTCACCCCTCCACTTT. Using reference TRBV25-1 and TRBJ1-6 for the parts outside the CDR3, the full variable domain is EADIYQTPRYLVIGTGKKITLECSQTMGHDKMYWYQQDPGMELHLIHYSYGVNSTEKGDLSSESTVSRIRTEHFPLTLESARPSHTSQYLCASRGTDGYNSPLHFGNGTRLTVT.

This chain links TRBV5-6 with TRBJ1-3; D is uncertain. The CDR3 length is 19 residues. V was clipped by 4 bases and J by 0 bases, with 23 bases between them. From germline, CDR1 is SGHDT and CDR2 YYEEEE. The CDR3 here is CASSQLGPPSSDSGNTIYF. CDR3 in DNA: TGTGCCAGCAGCCAACTGGGCCCCCCTAGTTCTGACTCTGGAAACACCATATATTTT.

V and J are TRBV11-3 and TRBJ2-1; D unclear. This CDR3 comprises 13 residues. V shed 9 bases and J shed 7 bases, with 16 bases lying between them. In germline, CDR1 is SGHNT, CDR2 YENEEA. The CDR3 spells CASARGPRNEQFF. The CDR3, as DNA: TGTGCCAGTGCTCGTGGGCCGCGGAATGAGCAGTTCTTC.

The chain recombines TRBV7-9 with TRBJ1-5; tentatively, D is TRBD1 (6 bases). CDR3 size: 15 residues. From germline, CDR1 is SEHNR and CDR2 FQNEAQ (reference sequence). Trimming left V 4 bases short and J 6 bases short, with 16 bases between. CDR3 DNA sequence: TGTGCCAGCAGCTCTTCCCGGGGGGCATTTCAGCCCCAGCATTTT. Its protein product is CASSSSRGAFQPQHF.

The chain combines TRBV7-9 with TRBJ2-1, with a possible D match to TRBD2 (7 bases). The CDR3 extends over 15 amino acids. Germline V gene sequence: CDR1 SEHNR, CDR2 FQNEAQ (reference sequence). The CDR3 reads CAGSRAGASYNEQFF. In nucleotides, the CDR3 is TGTGCAGGTTCTAGGGCGGGGGCATCCTACAATGAGCAGTTCTTC. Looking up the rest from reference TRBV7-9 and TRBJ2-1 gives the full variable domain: DTGVSQNPRHKITKRGQNVTFRCDPISEHNRLYWYRQTLGQGPEFLTYFQNEAQLEKSRLLSDRFSAERPKGSFSTLEIQRTEQGDSAMYLCAGSRAGASYNEQFFGPGTRLTVL.

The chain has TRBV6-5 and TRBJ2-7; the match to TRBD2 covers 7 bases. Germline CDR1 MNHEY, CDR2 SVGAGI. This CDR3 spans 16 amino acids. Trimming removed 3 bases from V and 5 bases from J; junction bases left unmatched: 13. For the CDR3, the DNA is TGTGCCAGCAGTTATTCAACCGTAGCGGGTTTGAACGAGCAGTACTTC. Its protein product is CASSYSTVAGLNEQYF.

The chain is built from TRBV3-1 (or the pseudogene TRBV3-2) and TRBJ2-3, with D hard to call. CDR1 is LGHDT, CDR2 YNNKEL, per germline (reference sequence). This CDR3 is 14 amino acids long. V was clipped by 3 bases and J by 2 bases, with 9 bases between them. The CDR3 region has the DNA TGTGCCAGCAGCCAGGGCTTGGCCACAGATACGCAGTATTTT. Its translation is CASSQGLATDTQYF.